The next 8 T cell receptor beta chains were all read from a single sample in a study of CD8 T cells in Susac syndrome (dated by TCRdb to between 2017 and 2020). Libraries were constructed by the immunoSEQ multiplex PCR assay. RNA was extracted using the RNeasy kit, and about 0.45 to 1 ug of the RNA was reverse transcribed with random hexamers. TCRdb cleaned the public reads at Q25 with fastp, built clones with MiXCR and kept in-frame beta chains. For every CDR3 protein sequence, its rows merge into one entry that carries the most common genes and DNA. This sample holds roughly 120,000 distinct CDR3 sequences; 93% were observed only once. The ten largest clonotypes hold under 0.095% of the sample. The source material was CD4+ T cells from PBMCs. The receptors derive from a human donor with multiple sclerosis.

This chain connects TRBV3-1 to TRBJ1-2; perhaps TRBD1 as D (5 bases). Germline V gives CDR1 LGHDT, CDR2 YNNKEL (reference sequence). The V end lost 1 base, the J end lost 4 bases, and 13 bases lay between the germline ends. The CDR3 contains 15 residues. The DNA of the CDR3 is TGTGCCAGCAGCCAAGGGTCCAGGGCGATCTATGGCTACACCTTC. Amino acid sequence: CASSQGSRAIYGYTF.

This clonotype has more than one count but fewer than ten. The genes are TRBV9 and TRBJ2-2, with no clear D. Per germline, CDR1 SGDLS and CDR2 YYNGEE. V lost 2 bases and J 5 bases, leaving 1 base between the germline ends. The CDR3 totals 11 residues. CDR3 nucleotides: TGTGCCAGCAGCGTTACCGGGGAGCTGTTTTTT. Translating it yields CASSVTGELFF.

The rearrangement joins TRBV11-2 to TRBJ2-2; the D is unclear. Germline CDR1 SGHAT, CDR2 FQNNGV. The length of the CDR3 is 15 residues. The CDR3 DNA reads TGTGCTACGCGAGAGTTTTCCGCGAACACCGGGGAGCTGTTTTTT. Translation: CATREFSANTGELFF.

The chain couples TRBV19 to TRBJ1-2, with 9 bases fitting TRBD1. This CDR3 comprises 16 residues. V gave up 3 bases and J gave up 1 base; unmatched junction bases: 6. From germline, CDR1 is LNHDA and CDR2 SQIVND (reference sequence). The CDR3 is CASSISGTGINYGYTF. The CDR3 DNA follows: TGTGCCAGTAGTATCTCCGGGACAGGGATTAACTATGGCTACACCTTC.

In its sample, this clonotype was seen once. The chain recombines TRBV3-1 with TRBJ2-1; D is unresolved. The V end was cut by 3 bases, the J end by 7 bases, with 13 bases between. This CDR3 contains 14 residues. Germline CDR1 is LGHDT and CDR2 is YNNKEL (reference sequence). CDR3 bases: TGTGCCAGCAGCCAGGCTAGTATCTCGAATGAGCAGTTCTTC. Translating gives CASSQASISNEQFF.

J is TRBJ1-1 and V is TRBV10-3; a weak D match, TRBD1 (5 bases). Germline-derived CDR1 and CDR2 are ENHRY and SYGVKD. Deletions cut 7 bases from V and 3 bases from J, with 12 bases between. The length of the CDR3 is 13 residues. In DNA, the CDR3 is TGTGCCATCAAACCAATGGGGGACACTGAAGCTTTCTTT. Translated, it gives CAIKPMGDTEAFF.

The gene calls are TRBV6-1 and TRBJ1-4, with 7 nucleotides matching TRBD1. From germline, CDR1 is MNHNS and CDR2 SASEGT. This CDR3 is 15 amino acids long. J was trimmed by 5 bases and V by 8 bases; bases with no gene match: 11. In nucleotides, the CDR3 is TGTGCCAGCGCCAGATACAGGGGCTACAATGAAAAACTGTTTTTT. This translates into CASARYRGYNEKLFF.

The chain carries TRBV4-1 and TRBJ1-1; D gene uncertain. The V end was cut by 3 bases, the J end by 6 bases, with 11 bases between. The V gene's germline CDR1 is MGHRA and CDR2 YSYEKL. This CDR3 is 13 amino acids long. For the CDR3, the DNA is TGCGCCAGCAGCCAGACGCCAAGTCCTGAAGCTTTCTTT. Its translation is CASSQTPSPEAFF.